These 8 T cell receptor beta chains were sequenced from one sample in a study of shared clonotypes between healthy human individuals. Clones were sequenced by immunoSEQ multiplex PCR, and TCRdb holds only the in-frame ones, with some missing. The repertoire includes about 2.3 million clones, approximately 93% of them detected once, and under 0.45% sits in the top ten. The specimen was naive CD4+ T cells from PBMCs. Subset meaning: CD45RA+ positively selected. The receptors come from a man in his late teens or twenties in good health. Some clones in this sample may be carry-over from other donors' samples.

To note about this clone: Other nucleotide sequences from this sample produce the same CDR3. The genes are TRBV5-1 and TRBJ1-2; possibly TRBD1 for D (5 bases). The V gene lost 2 bases and the J gene lost 6 bases, with 8 bases spanning the gap. The CDR3 covers 12 residues. CDR1 and CDR2 (germline): SGHRS, YFSETQ. CDR3 sequence reads: CASSFSGDGYTF. DNA of the CDR3: TGCGCCAGCAGCTTCTCGGGGGATGGCTACACCTTC.

The chain combines TRBV11-2 with TRBJ2-7; D is undetermined. Trimming cost V 2 bases and J 6 bases, with 14 bases left between them. The CDR3 has 14 residues. Germline V gives CDR1 SGHAT, CDR2 FQNNGV. The DNA for the CDR3 is TGTGCCAGCAGCTTATCCATGGGTCTGAGCGAGCAGTACTTC. Its protein is CASSLSMGLSEQYF.

V is TRBV5-4 and J is TRBJ1-4, with a weak D call TRBD1 (5 bases). CDR3 length: 17 amino acids. Germline CDR1 reads SGHNT; CDR2 reads YYREEE (reference sequence). Trimming pared 0 bases from V and 7 bases from J, leaving 19 bases between. CDR3 DNA sequence: TGTGCCAGCAGCTTGGGCCGTTTTCAGGGCCAAACTGAAAAACTGTTTTTT. This gives the protein CASSLGRFQGQTEKLFF. Drawing the rest from reference TRBV5-4 and TRBJ1-4, the complete variable domain is ETGVTQSPTHLIKTRGQQVTLRCSSQSGHNTVSWYQQALGQGPQFIFQYYREEENGRGNFPPRFSGLQFPNYSSELNVNALELDDSALYLCASSLGRFQGQTEKLFFGSGTQLSVL.

The V gene is TRBV7-9, the J gene TRBJ2-3; 13 bases map to TRBD2. From germline, CDR1 is SEHNR and CDR2 FQNEAQ (reference sequence). The CDR3 is 16 residues long. V lost 4 bases, J lost 3 bases, and 4 bases stayed unmatched. CDR3 residues: CASSYRTSGRTDTQYF. The DNA for the CDR3 is TGTGCCAGCAGCTACAGGACTAGCGGGAGAACAGATACGCAGTATTTT.

The chain employs TRBV28 and TRBJ2-5; tentatively, D is TRBD1 (5 bases). Trimming removed 2 bases at V and 5 bases at J, with 12 bases between. This CDR3 has 14 amino acids. The germline V gene encodes CDR1 MDHEN and CDR2 SYDVKM. In nucleotides, the CDR3 is TGTGCCAGCAGTTTACGGGCAGGGAAGGAGACCCAGTACTTC. Translation: CASSLRAGKETQYF. Full variable domain (outside the CDR3, taken from reference TRBV28 and TRBJ2-5): DVKVTQSSRYLVKRTGEKVFLECVQDMDHENMFWYRQDPGLGLRLIYFSYDVKMKEKGDIPEGYSVSREKKERFSLILESASTNQTSMYLCASSLRAGKETQYFGPGTRLLVL.

The CDR3 loop is CASSADSGRLTYEQYF. In DNA form, the CDR3 reads TGTGCCAGCAGCGCGGATAGCGGGAGGCTAACCTACGAGCAGTACTTC. The chain has TRBV5-4 and TRBJ2-7; 10 bases agree with TRBD2. The CDR3 length is 16 residues. Unmatched junction bases numbered 9, after V lost 4 bases and J lost 2 bases. Germline V gives CDR1 SGHNT, CDR2 YYREEE (reference sequence). The variable domain in full, completed from reference TRBV5-4 and TRBJ2-7, reads ETGVTQSPTHLIKTRGQQVTLRCSSQSGHNTVSWYQQALGQGPQFIFQYYREEENGRGNFPPRFSGLQFPNYSSELNVNALELDDSALYLCASSADSGRLTYEQYFGPGTRLTVT.

The chain recombines TRBV18 with TRBJ2-6, with TRBD1 identical over 11 bases. From germline, CDR1 is KGHSH and CDR2 LQKENI. The CDR3 is made up of 17 amino acids. Trimming cost V 3 bases and J 3 bases; bases outside gene matches: 4. The CDR3 loop reads CASSPGQGAYGANVLTF. In DNA form, the CDR3 reads TGTGCCAGCTCACCCGGACAGGGGGCGTATGGGGCCAACGTCCTGACTTTC. The full variable domain, with the rest looked up from reference TRBV18 and TRBJ2-6, is NAGVMQNPRHLVRRRGQEARLRCSPMKGHSHVYWYRQLPEEGLKFMVYLQKENIIDESGMPKERFSAEFPKEGPSILRIQQVVRGDSAAYFCASSPGQGAYGANVLTFGAGSRLTVL.

The rearrangement uses TRBV30 and TRBJ2-7; TRBD2 might be the D (5 bases). The V end was cut by 1 base, the J end by 2 bases, with 21 bases between. Germline V gene data show CDR1 as GTSNPN and CDR2 as SVGIG (reference sequence). This CDR3 has 17 residues. The CDR3 spells CAWSERLTERYAYEQYF. The CDR3 nucleotides read TGTGCCTGGAGTGAACGACTAACCGAGCGGTATGCCTACGAGCAGTACTTC.